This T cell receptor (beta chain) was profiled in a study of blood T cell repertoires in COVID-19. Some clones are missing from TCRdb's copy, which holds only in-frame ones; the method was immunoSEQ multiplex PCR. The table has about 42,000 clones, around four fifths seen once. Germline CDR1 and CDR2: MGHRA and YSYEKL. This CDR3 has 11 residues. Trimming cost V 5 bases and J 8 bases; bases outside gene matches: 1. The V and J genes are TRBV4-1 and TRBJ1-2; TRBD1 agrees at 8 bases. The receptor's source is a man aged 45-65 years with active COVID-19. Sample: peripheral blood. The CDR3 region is CASSYRGGYTF. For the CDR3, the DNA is TGCGCCAGCAGCTACAGGGGGGGCTACACCTTC.